Listed here are 12 T cell receptor beta chains from one sample, sequenced in a study of blood T cell repertoires in COVID-19. Data came from immunoSEQ multiplex PCR; TCRdb stores just in-frame clones and leaves some out. The sample holds approximately 190,000 clones, roughly 87% seen once. Material for sequencing was peripheral blood. The receptor source for this set is a woman between 40 and 50 years old with acute or convalescent COVID-19.

The chain couples TRBV6-5 to TRBJ2-7; TRBD1 might be the D (6 bases). CDR1 MNHEY and CDR2 SVGAGI come from the germline V gene. This CDR3 is 16 amino acids long. Deletions cut 0 bases from V and 6 bases from J, with 18 bases between. CDR3 sequence (DNA): TGTGCCAGCAGTTACTCTAAGGGCCGGTTAGGGGGCGAGCAGTACTTC. Translation gives CASSYSKGRLGGEQYF.

The CDR3 nucleotides read TGTGCCAGCAGGGTAACAGGGGGGAACACTGAAGCTTTCTTT. Its protein product is CASRVTGGNTEAFF. V gene TRBV2 combines with J gene TRBJ1-1; 8 positions match TRBD1. V lost 6 bases, J lost 1 base, and 4 bases stayed unmatched. Germline V gene lookup returns CDR1 SNHLY and CDR2 FYNNEI. The CDR3 is made up of 14 amino acids. Full variable domain (outside the CDR3, taken from reference TRBV2 and TRBJ1-1): EPEVTQTPSHQVTQMGQEVILRCVPISNHLYFYWYRQILGQKVEFLVSFYNNEISEKSEIFDDQFSVERPDGSNFTLKIRSTKLEDSAMYFCASRVTGGNTEAFFGQGTRLTVV.

The V gene is TRBV5-1, the J gene TRBJ1-1; a weak D match, TRBD1 (5 bases). Germline lookup yields CDR1 SGHRS and CDR2 YFSETQ. CDR3 length: 15 residues. Trimming removed 4 bases from V and 6 bases from J, with 19 bases in between. The CDR3 region has the DNA TGCGCCAGCAGCCCAGGACATGTTGGCGCACCTGAAGCTTTCTTT. This codes for CASSPGHVGAPEAFF. Full variable domain (outside the CDR3, taken from reference TRBV5-1 and TRBJ1-1): KAGVTQTPRYLIKTRGQQVTLSCSPISGHRSVSWYQQTPGQGLQFLFEYFSETQRNKGNFPGRFSGRQFSNSRSEMNVSTLELGDSALYLCASSPGHVGAPEAFFGQGTRLTVV.

This clone showed up just a few times. The CDR3 here is CASSSGLAGEFEQYF. The CDR3 coding sequence is TGTGCCAGCAGCTCCGGACTAGCGGGAGAGTTTGAGCAGTACTTC. The chain carries TRBV2 and TRBJ2-7; 13 bases fit TRBD2. The germline V gene encodes CDR1 SNHLY and CDR2 FYNNEI. This CDR3 spans 15 amino acids. J was trimmed by 7 bases and V by 6 bases; bases with no gene match: 9.

V usage is TRBV4-1 and J usage is TRBJ2-2; no firm D call. From germline, CDR1 is MGHRA and CDR2 YSYEKL. The CDR3 length is 14 residues. The V end lost 0 bases, the J end lost 5 bases, and 7 bases lay between the germline ends. DNA for the CDR3: TGCGCCAGCAGCCAAGATTCGAGGACCGGGGAGCTGTTTTTT. This gives the protein CASSQDSRTGELFF.

This clone was seen a handful of times. The genes are TRBV6-5 and TRBJ2-7; perhaps TRBD1 as D (5 bases). CDR1 MNHEY and CDR2 SVGAGI come from the germline V gene. The CDR3 is 15 amino acids. V gave up 2 bases and J gave up 4 bases, with 15 bases separating them. In DNA form, the CDR3 reads TGTGCCAGCAGTTACGGGGCCCCTTTAACATACGAGCAGTACTTC. Its protein is CASSYGAPLTYEQYF.

J is TRBJ1-4 and V is TRBV13; perhaps TRBD1 as D (5 bases). V was cut by 5 bases and J by 4 bases, with 11 bases left in between. The CDR3 runs 14 residues. Germline V gives CDR1 PRHDT, CDR2 FYEKMQ (reference sequence). CDR3 DNA: TGTGCCAGCAGCCACAGGCCGGGTAATGAAAAACTGTTTTTT. Translation gives CASSHRPGNEKLFF.

The genes are TRBV5-5 and TRBJ1-1; TRBD1 matches 9 bases. Germline values: CDR1 SGHKS, CDR2 YYEKEE (reference sequence). Losses at the gene ends were 4 bases for V and 5 bases for J; bases not matched to a gene: 6. The CDR3 consists of 14 residues. The CDR3 DNA follows: TGTGCCAGCAGCGTGGACAGGGGACGGACTGAAGCTTTCTTT. Residues: CASSVDRGRTEAFF. The full variable domain, rest sourced from reference TRBV5-5 and TRBJ1-1, is DAGVTQSPTHLIKTRGQQVTLRCSPISGHKSVSWYQQVLGQGPQFIFQYYEKEERGRGNFPDRFSARQFPNYSSELNVNALLLGDSALYLCASSVDRGRTEAFFGQGTRLTVV.

The CDR3 region is CASSLRLAGGSDTQYF. The CDR3 DNA sequence: TGTGCCAGCAGTTTAAGGCTAGCGGGAGGGTCGGATACGCAGTATTTT. The chain carries TRBV27 and TRBJ2-3; 12 nucleotides match TRBD2. The CDR3 is 16 residues long. The germline CDR1 and CDR2 sequences are MNHEY and SMNVEV (reference sequence). Trimming took 2 bases from V and 6 from J; bases not matched to a gene: 6.

This chain joins TRBV14 and TRBJ2-1, with 11 nucleotides matching TRBD2. V lost 4 bases and J lost 2; bases outside the gene matches: 4. The CDR3 spans 16 residues. The germline CDR1 and CDR2 sequences are SGHDN and FVKESK. CDR3 protein: CASSPKGLAAYNEQFF. The CDR3 nucleotides read TGTGCCAGCAGCCCTAAGGGACTAGCGGCCTACAATGAGCAGTTCTTC.

This clone was observed a handful of times. The rearrangement links TRBV7-2 to TRBJ2-1, with a weak D call TRBD2 (6 bases). CDR1 is SGHTA and CDR2 is FQGNSA in the germline V gene. V gave up 5 bases and J gave up 8 bases, with 13 bases separating them. CDR3 length: 13 amino acids. The chain's CDR3 is CASSAPSSDEQFF. In nucleotides, the CDR3 is TGTGCCAGCAGCGCCCCTTCTAGCGATGAGCAGTTCTTC. Complete variable domain (other parts from reference TRBV7-2 and TRBJ2-1): GAGVSQSPSNKVTEKGKDVELRCDPISGHTALYWYRQSLGQGLEFLIYFQGNSAPDKSGLPSDRFSAERTGGSVSTLTIQRTQQEDSAVYLCASSAPSSDEQFFGPGTRLTVL.

This clone was detected a few times. The DNA of the CDR3 is TGTGCCTGTACCCCCAGGGCGAACACTGAAGCTTTCTTT. It translates to CACTPRANTEAFF. The chain has TRBV19 and TRBJ1-1; D possibly corresponds to TRBD1 (5 bases). The germline V and J ends were trimmed by 11 bases and 1 base, with 14 bases remaining between them. CDR3 size: 13 residues. Germline V gene lookup returns CDR1 LNHDA and CDR2 SQIVND (reference sequence).